This TCR beta chain was found in a study of blood T cell repertoires in COVID-19. Original processing methods: Estimation of nucleated cell counts relied on the amplification of reference gene primers. Libraries were prepared by immunoSEQ multiplex PCR; TCRdb keeps only in-frame clonotypes and omits some of them. V, J and clone size are those of that table, while D and trimming were read from the DNA. The sample lists some 350,000 clones; 90% were seen once. Germline lookup yields CDR1 MGHRA and CDR2 YSYEKL. The CDR3 totals 16 residues. Deletions cut 0 bases from V and 6 bases from J, with 15 bases between.

This clonotype was obtained from a man aged 18 to 30 with active or convalescent COVID-19. V gene TRBV4-1 combines with J gene TRBJ1-5, with D possibly matching TRBD1 (6 bases). Sequencing was performed on peripheral blood. The CDR3 sequence is CASSQEKGDLGQPQHF. The DNA of the CDR3 is TGCGCCAGCAGCCAAGAAAAGGGGGACCTCGGTCAGCCCCAGCATTTT.